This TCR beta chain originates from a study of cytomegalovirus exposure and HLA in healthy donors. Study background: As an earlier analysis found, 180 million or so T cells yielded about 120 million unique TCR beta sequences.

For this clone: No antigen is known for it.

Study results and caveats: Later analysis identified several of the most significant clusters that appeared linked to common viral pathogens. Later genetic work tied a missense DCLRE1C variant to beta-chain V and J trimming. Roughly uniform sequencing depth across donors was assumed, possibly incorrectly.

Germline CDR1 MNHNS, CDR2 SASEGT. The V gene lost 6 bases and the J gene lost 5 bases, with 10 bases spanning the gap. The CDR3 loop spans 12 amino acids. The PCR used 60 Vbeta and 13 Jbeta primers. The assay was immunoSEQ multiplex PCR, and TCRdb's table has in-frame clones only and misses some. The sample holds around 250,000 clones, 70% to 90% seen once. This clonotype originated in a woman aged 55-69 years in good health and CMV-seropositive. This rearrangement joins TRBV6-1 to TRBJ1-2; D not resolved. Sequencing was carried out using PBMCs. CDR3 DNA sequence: TGTGCCAGCAGGAACCAAGCATATGGCTACACCTTC. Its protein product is CASRNQAYGYTF.